Listed here are 26 T cell receptor beta chains from one sample, sequenced in a study of blood T cell repertoires in COVID-19. Clones were read by immunoSEQ multiplex PCR, and TCRdb kept only the in-frame ones, dropping some. The table records more than 200,000 clones, about four fifths of them present only once. The sample was peripheral blood. The receptor set was obtained from a man aged 45-60 years with active or convalescent COVID-19.

The chain employs TRBV3-1 (or the pseudogene TRBV3-2) and TRBJ2-7, with D unclear. The V gene's germline CDR1 is LGHDT and CDR2 YNNKEL (reference sequence). V shed 1 base and J shed 0 bases, with 10 bases lying between them. The CDR3 runs to 15 residues. CDR3 amino acids: CASSQAPQSSYEQYF. As DNA, the CDR3 is TGTGCCAGCAGCCAAGCACCACAGAGCTCCTACGAGCAGTACTTC.

The CDR3 nucleotides read TGTGCCAGCAGCGACAGACCCCTCGGGGAGCTGTTTTTT. As protein: CASSDRPLGELFF. The rearrangement links TRBV7-3 to TRBJ2-2; the D gene is possibly TRBD1 (5 bases). Trimming took off 5 bases at V and 7 bases at J, with 11 bases between the two ends. The CDR3 totals 13 residues. Per the germline V gene, CDR1 is SGHTA and CDR2 is FQGTGA.

The V and J genes are TRBV5-1 and TRBJ2-7; TRBD2 aligns across 7 bases. The CDR3 contains 14 residues. V was clipped by 3 bases and J by 3 bases; unmatched bases: 6. Germline lookup yields CDR1 SGHRS and CDR2 YFSETQ. CDR3 DNA sequence: TGCGCCAGCAGCTCAGGGACTACCCGCTACGAGCAGTACTTC. This encodes CASSSGTTRYEQYF.

CDR3 in DNA: TGTGCCAGCAGTTTCCACCGGGACAGGAGGACCCAGTACTTC. Translating it yields CASSFHRDRRTQYF. The chain carries TRBV28 and TRBJ2-5; 8 positions agree with TRBD1. CDR1 and CDR2 (germline): MDHEN, SYDVKM. The CDR3 spans 14 residues. Trimming removed 3 bases from V and 7 bases from J; junction bases left unmatched: 7.

This chain links TRBV6-5 with TRBJ1-1; tentatively, D is TRBD1 (6 bases). The CDR3 runs 13 residues. Germline values: CDR1 MNHEY, CDR2 SVGAGI. V dropped 2 bases and J dropped 7 bases, with 11 bases sitting between them. This chain's CDR3 is CASSYEQDSEAFF. The CDR3 coding sequence is TGTGCCAGCAGTTACGAACAGGACAGTGAAGCTTTCTTT.

Points on this clone: A read error may be the cause here, since a much bigger clone is one base away. This rearrangement joins TRBV6-1 to TRBJ2-7, with TRBD2 matching over 9 bases. The CDR3 has 15 residues. Germline trimming cut 3 bases from V and 4 bases from J; bases unmatched to any gene: 7. Per the germline V gene, CDR1 is MNHNS and CDR2 is SASEGT. CDR3 nucleotide sequence: TGTGCCAGCAGTGACGAGGGCGGGGGGGCGTACGAGCAGTACTTC. Amino acid sequence: CASSDEGGGAYEQYF.

J is TRBJ2-7 and V is TRBV30, with D perhaps matching TRBD1 (6 bases). Germline V gives CDR1 GTSNPN, CDR2 SVGIG (reference sequence). CDR3 length equals 12 residues. V was pared by 0 bases and J by 7 bases, with 10 bases between. CDR3: CAWSVWDKEQYF. The CDR3 region has the DNA TGTGCCTGGAGTGTATGGGACAAGGAGCAGTACTTC.

The chain joins TRBV3-1 (or the pseudogene TRBV3-2) to TRBJ2-1; D gene uncertain. V was shortened by 0 bases and J by 4 bases, with 10 bases between the two germline ends. Germline lookup yields CDR1 LGHDT and CDR2 YNNKEL (reference sequence). There are 15 residues in the CDR3. The CDR3 is CASSQDLVEYNEQFF. The CDR3 nucleotides are TGTGCCAGCAGCCAAGATCTCGTCGAGTACAATGAGCAGTTCTTC.

CDR3 sequence: CATSDPGTGGYEQYF. For the CDR3, the DNA is TGTGCCACCAGTGATCCCGGGACAGGGGGTTACGAGCAGTACTTC. The rearrangement joins TRBV24-1 to TRBJ2-7; 11 positions agree with TRBD1. This CDR3 has 15 amino acids. Germline loops: CDR1 KGHDR, CDR2 SFDVKD. V was pared by 3 bases and J by 4 bases, with 4 bases of the junction left unmatched.

This chain joins TRBV6-5 and TRBJ1-4; TRBD1 is a possible D gene (5 bases). Trimming left V 2 bases short and J 4 bases short, with 14 bases between. There are 16 residues in the CDR3. The germline CDR1 and CDR2 sequences are MNHEY and SVGAGI. The CDR3 DNA is TGTGCCAGCAGTTACGGCTTGGCAGGGCATAATGAAAAACTGTTTTTT. This sequence encodes CASSYGLAGHNEKLFF.

This chain joins TRBV9 and TRBJ1-3; D gene ambiguous. This CDR3 is built from 14 residues. The V gene lost 3 bases and the J gene lost 0 bases, with 7 bases spanning the gap. CDR1 and CDR2 from the germline V gene are SGDLS and YYNGEE. For the CDR3, the DNA is TGTGCCAGCAGCGCGATTAGCTCTGGAAACACCATATATTTT. Translated: CASSAISSGNTIYF.

V gene TRBV5-1 combines with J gene TRBJ1-4; 8 nucleotides align to TRBD1. J gave up 7 bases and V 0 bases, and 11 bases lay outside the gene matches. CDR3 length equals 17 residues. Germline CDR1 SGHRS, CDR2 YFSETQ. The CDR3 region is CASSLGSGTGGREKLFF. The CDR3, as DNA: TGCGCCAGCAGCTTGGGCAGCGGTACAGGGGGGCGTGAAAAACTGTTTTTT.

This clone was counted between two and nine times. The rearrangement uses TRBV7-7 and TRBJ2-2; no definite D call. The CDR3 loop spans 16 amino acids. V lost 1 base and J lost 0, with 9 bases in between. Germline lookup yields CDR1 SSHAT and CDR2 FNYEAQ (reference sequence). The CDR3 DNA reads TGTGCCAGCAGCTTAGAGCAGGTTGCGAACACCGGGGAGCTGTTTTTT. This translates into CASSLEQVANTGELFF. Using reference TRBV7-7 and TRBJ2-2 for the parts outside the CDR3, the full variable domain is GAGVSQSPRYKVTKRGQDVTLRCDPISSHATLYWYQQALGQGPEFLTYFNYEAQPDKSGLPSDRFSAERPEGSISTLTIQRTEQRDSAMYRCASSLEQVANTGELFFGEGSRLTVL.

The sample holds one count of this clone. The chain is built from TRBV15 and TRBJ2-7; D is perhaps TRBD1 (5 bases). The length of the CDR3 is 15 residues. Germline lookup yields CDR1 LNHNV and CDR2 YYDKDF (reference sequence). Trimming left V 0 bases short and J 3 bases short, with 12 bases between. DNA of the CDR3: TGTGCCACCAGCAGAGATGCCGACAGCTTCTACGAGCAGTACTTC. It yields the protein CATSRDADSFYEQYF.

This chain connects TRBV5-1 to TRBJ1-3; D may be TRBD1 (5 bases). V was trimmed by 3 bases and J by 0 bases, leaving 7 bases between them. CDR3 length: 14 residues. Germline V gene lookup returns CDR1 SGHRS and CDR2 YFSETQ. This CDR3 reads CASSWGGSGNTIYF. CDR3 in DNA: TGCGCCAGCAGCTGGGGGGGCTCTGGAAACACCATATATTTT. Drawing the rest from reference TRBV5-1 and TRBJ1-3, the complete variable domain is KAGVTQTPRYLIKTRGQQVTLSCSPISGHRSVSWYQQTPGQGLQFLFEYFSETQRNKGNFPGRFSGRQFSNSRSEMNVSTLELGDSALYLCASSWGGSGNTIYFGEGSWLTVV.

This chain connects TRBV2 to TRBJ1-2, with D uncertain. There are 15 residues in the CDR3. V lost 6 bases and J 0 bases, leaving 14 bases between the germline ends. Germline V gene sequence: CDR1 SNHLY, CDR2 FYNNEI. The CDR3 DNA reads as TGTGCCAGCAGCTCCCGGGGAGGACCTAACTATGGCTACACCTTC. Encoded protein: CASSSRGGPNYGYTF.

V is TRBV6-5 and J is TRBJ2-7; 10 nucleotides align to TRBD2. This CDR3 has 15 amino acids. The V gene's germline CDR1 is MNHEY and CDR2 SVGAGI. V dropped 6 bases and J dropped 1; count of bases not matched to a gene: 6. The CDR3, as DNA: TGTGCCAGCAGCCCCGGACTAGCGGCTTCCTACGAGCAGTACTTC. Its protein product is CASSPGLAASYEQYF.

The chain couples TRBV7-3 to TRBJ2-1; a possible D gene is TRBD2 (6 bases). The V and J ends lost 4 bases and 6 bases respectively, with 13 bases between them. From germline, CDR1 is SGHTA and CDR2 FQGTGA. The CDR3 totals 14 residues. The CDR3 loop is CASSSGTAGNEQFF. CDR3 nucleotides: TGTGCCAGCAGCTCCGGGACTGCGGGCAATGAGCAGTTCTTC.

The chain couples TRBV9 to TRBJ2-3; 9 nucleotides align to TRBD2. J was trimmed by 6 bases and V by 0 bases; bases with no gene match: 8. The CDR3 runs to 16 residues. Per germline, CDR1 SGDLS and CDR2 YYNGEE. The DNA for the CDR3 is TGTGCCAGCAGCGTAGTGGAGCGGGGGGATTGGGATACGCAGTATTTT. This gives the protein CASSVVERGDWDTQYF.

V usage is TRBV5-1 and J usage is TRBJ2-3; 7 nucleotides agree with TRBD1. Per the germline V gene, CDR1 is SGHRS and CDR2 is YFSETQ. The CDR3 contains 15 residues. V trimming: 4 bases; J trimming: 4 bases; junction bases outside the gene matches: 9. The CDR3 coding sequence is TGCGCCAGCAGCATACTACAGGGGCGAGCAGATACGCAGTATTTT. Translated: CASSILQGRADTQYF.

This chain uses TRBV7-9 with TRBJ1-5; 9 nucleotides line up with TRBD1. Per germline, CDR1 SEHNR and CDR2 FQNEAQ (reference sequence). The trim removed 5 bases at V and 2 bases at J, leaving 1 base unmatched. The CDR3 runs to 14 residues. The CDR3 DNA reads as TGTGCCAGCAGCAGGGACAGGGGCAATCAGCCCCAGCATTTT. Protein product: CASSRDRGNQPQHF.

The chain carries TRBV16 and TRBJ2-1; D perhaps matches TRBD1 (6 bases). Per germline, CDR1 KGHSY and CDR2 FQNENV. Trimming took off 0 bases at V and 6 bases at J, with 9 bases between the two ends. CDR3 length: 14 residues. CDR3 coding DNA: TGTGCCAGCAGCCAATCTAAAGGGGGCAATGAGCAGTTCTTC. This translates into CASSQSKGGNEQFF.

The chain links TRBV11-3 to TRBJ1-1; TRBD1 agrees at 9 bases. Germline V gives CDR1 SGHNT, CDR2 YENEEA. After removal of 4 bases from V and 5 bases from J, the junction contained 8 bases not matched to a gene. The CDR3 has 15 residues. CDR3 amino acids: CASSSRTGVVTEAFF. The CDR3 nucleotides are TGTGCCAGCAGCTCAAGGACAGGGGTAGTAACTGAAGCTTTCTTT.

This clone was picked up one time. V usage is TRBV1 and J usage is TRBJ2-1; TRBD2, the D gene given by the table, was not confirmed from the DNA. TRBV1 is marked as a pseudogene. CDR3 length: 20 residues. In DNA form, the CDR3 reads TGCACCAGCAGCCAGGAAACACCGGGACTAGCGGGGGGAACCTACAATGAGCAGTTCTTC. It encodes CTSSQETPGLAGGTYNEQFF.

The J gene is TRBJ2-1, the V gene TRBV7-3, with 8 bases lining up with TRBD1. There are 19 residues in the CDR3. Germline V gene data show CDR1 as SGHTA and CDR2 as FQGTGA. Trimming cost V 4 bases and J 6 bases; bases outside gene matches: 20. The CDR3 bases are TGTGCCAGCAGCTCAACCCCAACACAAACAGGGGGGCCGCTCAATGAGCAGTTCTTC. Translating it yields CASSSTPTQTGGPLNEQFF. Full variable domain (remainder filled in from reference TRBV7-3 and TRBJ2-1): GAGVSQTPSNKVTEKGKYVELRCDPISGHTALYWYRQSLGQGPEFLIYFQGTGAADDSGLPNDRFFAVRPEGSVSTLKIQRTERGDSAVYLCASSSTPTQTGGPLNEQFFGPGTRLTVL.

This clone was counted once. This chain uses TRBV30 with TRBJ1-4, with a weak D call TRBD1 (6 bases). CDR3 length equals 13 residues. CDR1 is GTSNPN, CDR2 SVGIG, per germline (reference sequence). The V end was cut by 1 base, the J end by 5 bases, with 8 bases between. The CDR3 loop is CAWSGQGNEKLFF. In DNA, the CDR3 is TGTGCCTGGAGTGGGCAGGGGAATGAAAAACTGTTTTTT.